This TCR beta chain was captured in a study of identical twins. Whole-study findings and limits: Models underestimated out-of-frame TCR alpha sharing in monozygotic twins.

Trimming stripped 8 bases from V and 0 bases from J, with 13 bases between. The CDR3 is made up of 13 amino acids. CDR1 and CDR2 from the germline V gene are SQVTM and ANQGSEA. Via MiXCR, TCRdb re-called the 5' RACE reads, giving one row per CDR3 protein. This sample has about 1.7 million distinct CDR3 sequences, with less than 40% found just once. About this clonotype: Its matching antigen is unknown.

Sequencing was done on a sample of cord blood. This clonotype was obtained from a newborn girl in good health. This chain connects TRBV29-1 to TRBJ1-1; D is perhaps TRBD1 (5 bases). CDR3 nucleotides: TGCAGCTCCCGGGGACTCATGAACACTGAAGCTTTCTTT. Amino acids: CSSRGLMNTEAFF.